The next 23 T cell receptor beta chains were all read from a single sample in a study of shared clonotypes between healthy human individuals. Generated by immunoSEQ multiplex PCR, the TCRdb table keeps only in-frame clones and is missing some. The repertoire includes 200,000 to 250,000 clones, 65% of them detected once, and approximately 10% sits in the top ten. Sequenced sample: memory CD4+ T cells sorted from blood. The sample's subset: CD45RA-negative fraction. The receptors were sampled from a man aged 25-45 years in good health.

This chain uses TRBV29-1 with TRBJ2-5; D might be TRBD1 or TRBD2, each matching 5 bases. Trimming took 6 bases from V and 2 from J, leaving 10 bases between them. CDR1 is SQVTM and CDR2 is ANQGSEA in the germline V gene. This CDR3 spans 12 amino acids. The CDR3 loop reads CSVAWGQETQYF. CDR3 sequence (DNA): TGCAGCGTCGCTTGGGGGCAAGAGACCCAGTACTTC.

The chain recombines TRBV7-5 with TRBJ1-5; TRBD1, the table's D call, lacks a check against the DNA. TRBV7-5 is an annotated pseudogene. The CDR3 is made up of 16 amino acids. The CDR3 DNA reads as TGTGTCAGAGAGGGACCACAGGGATTTAGCAATCAGCCCCAGCATTTT. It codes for CVREGPQGFSNQPQHF.

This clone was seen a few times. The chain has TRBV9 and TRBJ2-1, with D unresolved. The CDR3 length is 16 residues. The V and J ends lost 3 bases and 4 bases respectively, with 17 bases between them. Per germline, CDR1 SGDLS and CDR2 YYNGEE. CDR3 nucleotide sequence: TGTGCCAGCAGCGCTCTCGATATCCAGGCGTACAATGAGCAGTTCTTC. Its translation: CASSALDIQAYNEQFF.

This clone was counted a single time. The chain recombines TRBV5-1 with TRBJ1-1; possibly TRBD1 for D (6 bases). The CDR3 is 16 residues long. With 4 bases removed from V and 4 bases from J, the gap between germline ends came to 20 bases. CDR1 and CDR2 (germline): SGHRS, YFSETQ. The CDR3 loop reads CASSPDGSGEGTEAFF. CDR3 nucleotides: TGCGCCAGCAGCCCCGACGGGTCAGGGGAGGGCACTGAAGCTTTCTTT.

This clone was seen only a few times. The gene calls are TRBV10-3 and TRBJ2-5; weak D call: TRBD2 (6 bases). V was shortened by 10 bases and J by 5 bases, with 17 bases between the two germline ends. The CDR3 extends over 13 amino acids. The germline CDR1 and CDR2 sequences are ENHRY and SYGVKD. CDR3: CATTLSGEETQYF. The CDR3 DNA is TGTGCCACCACACTTTCGGGGGAGGAGACCCAGTACTTC.

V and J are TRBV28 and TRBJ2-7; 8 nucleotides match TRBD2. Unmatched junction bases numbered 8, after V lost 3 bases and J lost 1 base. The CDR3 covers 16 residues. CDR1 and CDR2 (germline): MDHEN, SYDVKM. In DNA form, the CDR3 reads TGTGCCAGCAGTTTTTCGCTAGCGGGTCTATCCTACGAGCAGTACTTC. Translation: CASSFSLAGLSYEQYF.

CDR3 nucleotides: TGTGCCAGCAGTGAAAATCCGACTTCCTACAATGAGCAGTTCTTC. This encodes CASSENPTSYNEQFF. This chain uses TRBV6-1 with TRBJ2-1; no firm D call. This CDR3 region has 15 residues. Trimming removed 2 bases at V and 1 base at J, with 9 bases between. Germline-derived CDR1 and CDR2 are MNHNS and SASEGT.

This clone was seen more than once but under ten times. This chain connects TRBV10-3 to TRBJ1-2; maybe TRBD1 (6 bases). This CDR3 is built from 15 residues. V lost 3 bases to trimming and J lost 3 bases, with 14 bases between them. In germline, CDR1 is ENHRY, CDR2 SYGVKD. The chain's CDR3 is CAISDITGRYYGYTF. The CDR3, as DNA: TGTGCCATCAGTGACATCACAGGGAGATACTATGGCTACACCTTC.

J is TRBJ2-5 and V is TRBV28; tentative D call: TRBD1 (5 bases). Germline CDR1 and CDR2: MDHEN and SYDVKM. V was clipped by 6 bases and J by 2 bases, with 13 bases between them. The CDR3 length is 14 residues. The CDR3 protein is CASRETVTQETQYF. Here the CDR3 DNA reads TGTGCCAGCAGGGAGACAGTCACACAAGAGACCCAGTACTTC.

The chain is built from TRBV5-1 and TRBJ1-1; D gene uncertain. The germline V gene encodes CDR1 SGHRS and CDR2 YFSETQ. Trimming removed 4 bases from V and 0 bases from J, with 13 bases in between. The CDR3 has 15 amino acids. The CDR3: CASSPSVGMNTEAFF. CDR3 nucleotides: TGCGCCAGCAGCCCAAGTGTGGGGATGAACACTGAAGCTTTCTTT. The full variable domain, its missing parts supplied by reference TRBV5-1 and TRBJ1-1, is KAGVTQTPRYLIKTRGQQVTLSCSPISGHRSVSWYQQTPGQGLQFLFEYFSETQRNKGNFPGRFSGRQFSNSRSEMNVSTLELGDSALYLCASSPSVGMNTEAFFGQGTRLTVV.

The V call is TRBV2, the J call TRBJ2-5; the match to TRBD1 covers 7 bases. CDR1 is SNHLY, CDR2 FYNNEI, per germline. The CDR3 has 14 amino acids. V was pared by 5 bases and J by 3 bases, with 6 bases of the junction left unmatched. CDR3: CASSIGTVEETQYF. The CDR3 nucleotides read TGTGCCAGCAGTATCGGGACAGTGGAAGAGACCCAGTACTTC.

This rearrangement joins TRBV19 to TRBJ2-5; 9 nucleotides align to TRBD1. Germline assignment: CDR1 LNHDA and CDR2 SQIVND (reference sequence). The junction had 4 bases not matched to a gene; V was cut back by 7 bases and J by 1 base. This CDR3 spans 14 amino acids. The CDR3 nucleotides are TGTGCCAGTAAGAGGGACAGGGCCCAAGAGACCCAGTACTTC. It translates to CASKRDRAQETQYF.

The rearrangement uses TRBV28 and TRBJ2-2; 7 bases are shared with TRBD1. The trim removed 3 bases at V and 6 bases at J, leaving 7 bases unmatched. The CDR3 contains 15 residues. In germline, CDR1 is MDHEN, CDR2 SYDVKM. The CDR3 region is CASSFRGRFAGELFF. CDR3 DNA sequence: TGTGCCAGCAGTTTTAGGGGGCGCTTTGCCGGGGAGCTGTTTTTT.

In DNA form, the CDR3 reads TGTGCCAGCAGTGAAGGGGGTGGACTAGCGGGTTGGGTCTACAATGAGCAGTTCTTC. It is translated as CASSEGGGLAGWVYNEQFF. V and J are TRBV6-1 and TRBJ2-1; 11 bases are shared with TRBD2. Unmatched junction bases numbered 11, after V lost 1 base and J lost 3 bases. The CDR3 totals 19 residues. Germline loops: CDR1 MNHNS, CDR2 SASEGT.

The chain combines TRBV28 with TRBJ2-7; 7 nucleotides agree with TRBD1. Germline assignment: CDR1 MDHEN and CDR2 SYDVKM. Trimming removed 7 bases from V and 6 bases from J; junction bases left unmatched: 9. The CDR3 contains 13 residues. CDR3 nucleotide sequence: TGTGCCAGCATTGAGACAGGGAGTGGCGAGCAGTACTTC. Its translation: CASIETGSGEQYF.

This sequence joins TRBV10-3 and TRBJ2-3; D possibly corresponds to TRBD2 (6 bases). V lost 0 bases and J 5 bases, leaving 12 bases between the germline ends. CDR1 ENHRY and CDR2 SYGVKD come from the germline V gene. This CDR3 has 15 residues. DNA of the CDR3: TGTGCCATCAGTGAGTCCGGGGAGGCTATAGATACGCAGTATTTT. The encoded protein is CAISESGEAIDTQYF.

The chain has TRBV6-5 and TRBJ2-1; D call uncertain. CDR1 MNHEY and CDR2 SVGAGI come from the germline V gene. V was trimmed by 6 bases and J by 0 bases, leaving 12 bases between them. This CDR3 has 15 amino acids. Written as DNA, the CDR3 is TGTGCCAGCAGACGGGCTTCAAACTCCTACAATGAGCAGTTCTTC. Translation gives CASRRASNSYNEQFF.

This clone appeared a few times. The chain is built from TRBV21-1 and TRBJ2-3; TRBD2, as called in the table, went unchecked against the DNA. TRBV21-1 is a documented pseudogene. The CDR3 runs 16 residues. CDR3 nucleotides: TGTGCCAGCAGCAAGTTAGCGGGAGGAGGCACAGATACGCAGTATTTT. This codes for CASSKLAGGGTDTQYF.

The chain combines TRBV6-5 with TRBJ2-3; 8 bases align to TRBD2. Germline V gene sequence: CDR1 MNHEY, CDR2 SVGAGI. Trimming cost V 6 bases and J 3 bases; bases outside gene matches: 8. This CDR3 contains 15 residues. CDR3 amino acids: CASSLSGRSTDTQYF. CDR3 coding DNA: TGTGCCAGCAGCCTAAGCGGGAGATCGACAGATACGCAGTATTTT.

The CDR3 coding sequence is TGTGCCAGCTCCCCTGTAGGCCGTCGGCCGGGACAGCTGTCTTATGGCTACACCTTC. It codes for CASSPVGRRPGQLSYGYTF. The rearrangement joins TRBV18 to TRBJ1-2; 7 bases agree with TRBD1. Germline CDR1 is KGHSH and CDR2 is LQKENI. The CDR3 is made up of 19 amino acids. V gave up 6 bases and J gave up 5 bases; unmatched junction bases: 24.

CDR3 region: CASRAAPGQEGYGYTF. The CDR3 DNA follows: TGTGCCAGCAGGGCTGCGCCTGGACAGGAGGGCTATGGCTACACCTTC. The chain couples TRBV2 to TRBJ1-2, with 7 bases identical to TRBD1. Germline V CDR1 and CDR2: SNHLY, FYNNEI. The CDR3 is 16 amino acids. V shed 6 bases and J 4 bases; nucleotides not matched to a gene: 14.

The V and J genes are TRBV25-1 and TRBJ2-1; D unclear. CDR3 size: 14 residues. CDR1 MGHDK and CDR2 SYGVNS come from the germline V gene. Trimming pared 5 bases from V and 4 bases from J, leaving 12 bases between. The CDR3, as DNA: TGTGCCAGCAGTCTTGAGACTTATTACAATGAGCAGTTCTTC. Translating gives CASSLETYYNEQFF.

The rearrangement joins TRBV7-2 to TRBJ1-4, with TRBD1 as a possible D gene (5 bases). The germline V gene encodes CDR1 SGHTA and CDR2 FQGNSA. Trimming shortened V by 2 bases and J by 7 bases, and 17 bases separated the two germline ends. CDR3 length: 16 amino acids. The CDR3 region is CASSLSGGGILEKLFF. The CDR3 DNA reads TGTGCCAGCAGCTTATCTGGGGGGGGTATCCTTGAAAAACTGTTTTTT.